The next 23 T cell receptor beta chains were all read from a single sample in a study of T cells after yellow fever vaccination. One entry per CDR3 protein results from TCRdb running MiXCR on the 5' RACE reads. The table shows under 400,000 distinct CDR3 sequences, with roughly 12% occurring only once. Sequenced material: PBMCs, taken on the day of the first yellow fever vaccination. The receptors here all came from a man younger than 30 who received the YFV17D yellow fever vaccine.

The CDR3 protein is CASSQSGLAGGETQYF. CDR3 coding DNA: TGCGCCAGCAGCCAAAGCGGCCTAGCGGGGGGCGAGACCCAGTACTTC. The chain is built from TRBV5-1 and TRBJ2-5, with TRBD2 matching over 11 bases. Germline CDR1 and CDR2: SGHRS and YFSETQ. This CDR3 comprises 16 residues. V shed 4 bases, J shed 5 bases, and the junction held 10 bases outside the gene matches.

The sample holds a few counts of this clonotype. This sequence joins TRBV5-6 and TRBJ1-5, with a tentative D call TRBD1 (5 bases). The CDR3 consists of 13 residues. Trimming cost V 2 bases and J 6 bases, with 9 bases left between them. Germline CDR1 and CDR2: SGHDT and YYEEEE. In DNA form, the CDR3 reads TGTGCCAGCAGCTTCACGGGGACTCAGCCCCAGCATTTT. Translating gives CASSFTGTQPQHF.

This clonotype was counted only a few times. The chain combines TRBV7-8 with TRBJ1-2, with no clear D. Trimming removed 2 bases from V and 8 bases from J, with 12 bases in between. Germline lookup yields CDR1 SGHVS and CDR2 FQNEAQ. The CDR3 runs 13 residues. The DNA for the CDR3 is TGTGCCAGCAGCTTAATCGGCCGAGGGGGCTACACCTTC. This translates into CASSLIGRGGYTF.

The sample holds a few counts of this clonotype. The gene calls are TRBV20-1 and TRBJ1-2, with a possible D match to TRBD1 (5 bases). The CDR3 is 14 amino acids. The ends were cut back, 5 bases at V and 8 bases at J, with 21 bases in the middle. Germline-derived CDR1 and CDR2 are DFQATT and SNEGSKA (reference sequence). CDR3 in DNA: TGCAGTGCTGCCCCAACCCTCGACAGAGGAGGCTACACCTTC. Its protein is CSAAPTLDRGGYTF.

This clonotype was recorded a few times. The chain carries TRBV11-2 and TRBJ2-7, with 10 bases identical to TRBD1. Germline values: CDR1 SGHAT, CDR2 FQNNGV. V lost 0 bases to trimming and J lost 6 bases; unmatched junction nucleotides: 8. This CDR3 spans 16 amino acids. The CDR3 reads CASSLDHWDRGSEQYV. The CDR3 DNA reads as TGTGCCAGCAGCTTAGATCATTGGGACAGGGGCAGCGAGCAGTACGTC.

This clonotype was counted between two and nine times. The chain is built from TRBV27 and TRBJ1-4; D not certain. Trimming stripped 3 bases from V and 2 bases from J, with 13 bases between. This CDR3 region has 16 residues. The V gene's germline CDR1 is MNHEY and CDR2 SMNVEV (reference sequence). The CDR3 coding sequence is TGTGCCAGCAGTTTCGTGGGAAGGTACACTAATGAAAAACTGTTTTTT. This codes for CASSFVGRYTNEKLFF.

The sample holds many counts of this clonotype. The chain is built from TRBV5-1 and TRBJ2-5; maybe TRBD2 (5 bases). Germline V gives CDR1 SGHRS, CDR2 YFSETQ. V was pared by 4 bases and J by 1 base, with 11 bases between. This CDR3 contains 14 residues. CDR3 sequence reads: CASSLDLFQETQYF. CDR3 nucleotides: TGCGCCAGCAGCCTGGACTTATTCCAAGAGACCCAGTACTTC.

This clonotype was seen only a few times. The DNA of the CDR3 is TGTGCCAGCAGTTACTCGCCCGGTTATGAGGATTCACCCCTCCACTTT. Encoded protein: CASSYSPGYEDSPLHF. This chain joins TRBV6-5 and TRBJ1-6; no clear D. The CDR3 runs to 16 residues. Germline V gene data show CDR1 as MNHEY and CDR2 as SVGAGI. V shed 0 bases and J shed 8 bases, with 14 bases lying between them.

The gene calls are TRBV12-5 and TRBJ1-3; D call uncertain. V was pared by 0 bases and J by 8 bases, with 8 bases between. This CDR3 has 13 residues. Germline CDR1 reads LGHNT; CDR2 reads FRNRAP. The CDR3 nucleotides are TGTGCTAGTGGTTTGGTACCGGCTTACACCATATATTTT. Protein: CASGLVPAYTIYF.

This clonotype has only a few counts. The CDR3 coding sequence is TGCAGTGCCGGCCCGAGCTCCTACGAGCAGTACTTC. Translated: CSAGPSSYEQYF. The chain combines TRBV20-1 with TRBJ2-7; D unresolved. Deletions cut 6 bases from V and 0 bases from J, with 9 bases between. Germline assignment: CDR1 DFQATT and CDR2 SNEGSKA (reference sequence). This CDR3 has 12 residues.

This chain connects TRBV9 to TRBJ2-1; perhaps TRBD2 as D (5 bases). Trimming removed 2 bases at V and 1 base at J, with 10 bases between. This CDR3 spans 15 amino acids. CDR1 SGDLS and CDR2 YYNGEE come from the germline V gene. The CDR3 DNA is TGTGCCAGCAGCGTCACGGGGAAATCCTACAATGAGCAGTTCTTC. This encodes CASSVTGKSYNEQFF.

This clonotype was recorded a few times. The chain uses TRBV7-2 and TRBJ1-2; TRBD1 might be the D (5 bases). Germline values: CDR1 SGHTA, CDR2 FQGNSA. Trimming removed 4 bases from V and 4 bases from J, with 13 bases in between. CDR3 length: 14 residues. The CDR3 coding sequence is TGTGCCAGCAGCTCATTCCAGGGCGGCTATGGCTACACCTTC. It specifies CASSSFQGGYGYTF.

The rearrangement joins TRBV11-2 to TRBJ2-7, with D perhaps TRBD2 (5 bases). V lost 1 base and J lost 2, with 12 bases in between. The CDR3 sequence is 15 residues long. Germline V lookup: CDR1 SGHAT, CDR2 FQNNGV. DNA of the CDR3: TGTGCCAGCAGCTTAGTCTCGGGATCGGCCTACGAGCAGTACGTC. This codes for CASSLVSGSAYEQYV.

The chain carries TRBV4-1 and TRBJ2-7, with TRBD2 as a possible D gene (7 bases). Germline V CDR1 and CDR2: MGHRA, YSYEKL. Trimming removed 1 base at V and 3 bases at J, with 10 bases between. This CDR3 comprises 14 residues. The CDR3 region is CASSQGGGRYEQYF. The CDR3 coding sequence is TGCGCCAGCAGCCAAGGCGGGGGCCGCTACGAGCAGTACTTC.

This clonotype has more than one count but fewer than ten. This chain connects TRBV12-3 or TRBV12-4 to TRBJ2-1; possible D gene TRBD1, 5 bases. The CDR3 runs to 14 residues. The V and J ends lost 2 bases and 8 bases respectively, with 13 bases between them. The CDR3 here is CASSLPSTRDEQFF. CDR3 DNA sequence: TGTGCCAGCAGTTTACCTTCGACCAGGGATGAGCAGTTCTTC.

This clonotype was counted many times. The chain employs TRBV24-1 and TRBJ2-1, with D hard to call. V was trimmed by 0 bases and J by 4 bases, leaving 6 bases between them. CDR1 and CDR2 (germline): KGHDR, SFDVKD. The CDR3 is 14 amino acids. The CDR3 region has the DNA TGTGCCACCAGTGATTTGTCAGGATACAATGAGCAGTTCTTC. Its protein is CATSDLSGYNEQFF.

This chain joins TRBV12-3 or TRBV12-4 and TRBJ2-2; 12 nucleotides agree with TRBD2. With 6 bases clipped from V and 5 bases from J, the junction kept 7 bases outside the gene matches. CDR3 size: 16 residues. CDR3 DNA: TGTGCCAGCAGGAGACTAGCGGGGGCCTCGACCGGGGAGCTGTTTTTT. Its translation: CASRRLAGASTGELFF.

This clonotype was seen a single time. This chain links TRBV4-1 with TRBJ1-2; no definite D call. Trimming removed 2 bases at V and 6 bases at J, with 10 bases between. The CDR3 is made up of 13 amino acids. CDR1 and CDR2 from the germline V gene are MGHRA and YSYEKL. CDR3 amino acids: CASSQLYPHGYTF. CDR3 sequence (DNA): TGCGCCAGCAGCCAATTATATCCCCATGGCTACACCTTC.

This clonotype has ten or more counts. The rearrangement joins TRBV11-2 to TRBJ2-5; 9 bases match TRBD2. CDR3 length equals 14 residues. Germline lookup yields CDR1 SGHAT and CDR2 FQNNGV. V lost 6 bases, J lost 5 bases, and 7 bases stayed unmatched. CDR3 amino acids: CASRSLAGGETQYF. The CDR3 DNA sequence: TGTGCCAGCAGGTCACTAGCGGGCGGGGAGACCCAGTACTTC. Full variable domain (missing parts from reference TRBV11-2 and TRBJ2-5): EAGVAQSPRYKIIEKRQSVAFWCNPISGHATLYWYQQILGQGPKLLIQFQNNGVVDDSQLPKDRFSAERLKGVDSTLKIQPAKLEDSAVYLCASRSLAGGETQYFGPGTRLLVL.

This clonotype appeared many times. CDR3 in amino acids: CASSRQLATQYF. The CDR3 DNA follows: TGTGCCAGCAGCCGACAACTAGCGACGCAGTATTTT. The rearrangement links TRBV7-9 to TRBJ2-3, with 7 nucleotides matching TRBD2. This CDR3 spans 12 amino acids. Germline V gene lookup returns CDR1 SEHNR and CDR2 FQNEAQ (reference sequence). V shed 5 bases, J shed 9 bases, and the junction held 5 bases outside the gene matches.

The chain is built from TRBV5-1 and TRBJ1-1, with D possibly TRBD1 on 6 matching bases. The CDR3 runs 16 residues. The V gene lost 2 bases and the J gene lost 3 bases, with 17 bases spanning the gap. Germline loops: CDR1 SGHRS, CDR2 YFSETQ. The DNA for the CDR3 is TGCGCCAGCAGCTTATTGGCAGGGGCGGAGTACACTGAAGCTTTCTTT. It is translated as CASSLLAGAEYTEAFF.

The chain recombines TRBV27 with TRBJ1-5; TRBD1 might be the D (5 bases). The CDR3 totals 16 residues. Germline CDR1 MNHEY, CDR2 SMNVEV (reference sequence). V gave up 3 bases and J gave up 0 bases, with 12 bases separating them. CDR3 coding DNA: TGTGCCAGCAGTTTTTATCGCGGGGGTAGCAATCAGCCCCAGCATTTT. Its protein product is CASSFYRGGSNQPQHF.

Ten or more counts support this clonotype. The chain is built from TRBV27 and TRBJ1-4; D is unclear. This CDR3 region has 15 residues. Trimming cost V 5 bases and J 10 bases, with 20 bases left between them. CDR1 MNHEY and CDR2 SMNVEV come from the germline V gene (reference sequence). The CDR3 region is CASSLQTEGSRKLFF. The DNA for the CDR3 is TGTGCCAGCAGTCTCCAGACCGAGGGTTCGCGAAAACTGTTTTTT.